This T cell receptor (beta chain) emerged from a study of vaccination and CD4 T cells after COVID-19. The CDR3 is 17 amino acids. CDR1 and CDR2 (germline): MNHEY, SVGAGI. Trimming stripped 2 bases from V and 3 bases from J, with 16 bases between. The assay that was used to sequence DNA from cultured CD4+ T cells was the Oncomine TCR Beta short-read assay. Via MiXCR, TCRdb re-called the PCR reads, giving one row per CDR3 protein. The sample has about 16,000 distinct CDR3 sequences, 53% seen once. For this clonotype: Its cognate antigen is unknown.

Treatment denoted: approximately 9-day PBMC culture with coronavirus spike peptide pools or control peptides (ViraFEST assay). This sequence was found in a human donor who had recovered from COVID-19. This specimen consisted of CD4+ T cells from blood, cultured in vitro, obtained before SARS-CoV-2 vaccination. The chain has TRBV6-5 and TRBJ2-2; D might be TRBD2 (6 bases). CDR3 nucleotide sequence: TGTGCCAGCAGTTACCGGACTACGATGACTGACACCGGGGAGCTGTTTTTT. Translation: CASSYRTTMTDTGELFF.